This T cell receptor (beta chain) was sequenced during a study of sequential checkpoint blockade in melanoma. On the study more broadly: After both sequences, patients received maintenance nivolumab.

Using immunoSEQ multiplex PCR, the repertoire was profiled, and TCRdb retains in-frame clones only, with some absent. Of about 35,000 clones listed, 84% are singletons. The CDR3 length is 14 residues. The V gene's germline CDR1 is GTSNPN and CDR2 SVGIG (reference sequence). Trimming pared 0 bases from V and 1 base from J, leaving 9 bases between. Treatment indicated: randomized to nivolumab then ipilimumab (arm A) or the reverse (arm B). The rearrangement uses TRBV30 and TRBJ1-1; D is uncertain. Sequenced here: CD8+ T cells sorted from blood (inferred from file names), sampled from a patient given nivolumab and ipilimumab in sequence. The TCR comes from a human donor with melanoma. CDR3 nucleotide sequence: TGTGCCTGGAGTGTGCAAACGGGGAACACTGAAGCTTTCTTT. Its translation: CAWSVQTGNTEAFF.